Listed below are T cell receptor beta chains from one sample, sequenced in a study of shared clonotypes between healthy human individuals. TCRdb keeps only in-frame clones here, not all; method: immunoSEQ multiplex PCR. The sample has 1.5 million to 2.5 million clones, about 95% seen once. The sequenced material came from naive CD8+ T cells sorted from blood. These receptors originate from a man aged 18 to 30 in good health. Both conserved end residues are part of each CDR3. D genes are given only for firm matches. Clone size is not always given. Where it is, it says once, few, many or a class for expanded clones.

v_call	d_call	j_call	clone_size	cdr3_nt	cdr3_aa
TRBV11-2	.	TRBJ2-7	.	TGTGCCAGCAGCTCCTCGGGATTCATGGGCTCCTACGAGCAGTACTTC	CASSSSGFMGSYEQYF
TRBV9	TRBD2	TRBJ2-7	.	TGTGCCAGCAGTACTGGCGGGAGCTCCTACGAGCAGTACTTC	CASSTGGSSYEQYF
TRBV5-1	TRBD1	TRBJ2-7	.	TGCGCCAGCAGCGAATCGACCGGGACAGGGTCCTACGAGCAGTACTTC	CASSESTGTGSYEQYF
TRBV7-9	.	TRBJ2-7	.	TGTGCCAGCAGCTTAGCGCAGGGAGACTCCTACGAGCAGTACTTC	CASSLAQGDSYEQYF
TRBV30	TRBD2	TRBJ2-5	.	TGTGCCTGTGGCACTAGCGGGAGGGTTGAGGAGACCCAGTACTTC	CACGTSGRVEETQYF
TRBV18	.	TRBJ1-5	few	TGTGCCAGCTCAGGCCTTTTCGGCAATCAGCCCCAGCATTTT	CASSGLFGNQPQHF
TRBV2	TRBD1	TRBJ2-4	once	TGTGCCAGCAGTGAATGGACAGGGCCGAAAAACATTCAGTACTTC	CASSEWTGPKNIQYF
TRBV28	.	TRBJ1-4	.	TGTGCCAGCAGTTTGGGGACGCAAGAGTTTTTT	CASSLGTQEFF
TRBV27	TRBD2	TRBJ2-7	.	TGTGCCAGCAGCCTAGTTGGGACTAGTCTATACGAGCAGTACTTC	CASSLVGTSLYEQYF
TRBV9	.	TRBJ2-7	.	TGTGCCAGCAGCTCCGGGCTCATCCAACACGTCGGGGTTCCATCCTACGAGCAGTACTTC	CASSSGLIQHVGVPSYEQYF
TRBV2	TRBD2	TRBJ2-7	.	TGTGCCAGCACCCTGACTAGCGGGGGGGCCGGGGGATCCTACGAGCAGTACTTC	CASTLTSGGAGGSYEQYF
TRBV30	TRBD1	TRBJ2-7	.	TGTGCCTGGAGTCAAAGCCGGGACAGGGTAACCTACGAGCAGTACTTC	CAWSQSRDRVTYEQYF
TRBV9	.	TRBJ2-3	.	TGTGCCAGCAGCGTCTTGAGGACGGGAGCAGATACGCAGTATTTT	CASSVLRTGADTQYF
TRBV7-9	.	TRBJ2-7	.	TGTGCCAGCAGCTTAGCAGACCGGGGGATCTACGAGCAGTACTTC	CASSLADRGIYEQYF
TRBV5-1	.	TRBJ2-7	.	TGCGCCAGCAGCTTGGGGGACGCCTCCTACGAGCAGTACTTC	CASSLGDASYEQYF
TRBV10-3	.	TRBJ2-7	.	TGTGCCATCACGTCAGGGCCGTCCTACGAGCAGTACTTC	CAITSGPSYEQYF
TRBV27	.	TRBJ2-7	.	TGTGCCAGCAGTCTCTACCCGGACTCCTACGAGCAGTACTTC	CASSLYPDSYEQYF
TRBV2	.	TRBJ2-3	.	TGTGCCAGCAGGAGTTACCTAGATAGCACAGATACGCAGTATTTT	CASRSYLDSTDTQYF
TRBV6-6	.	TRBJ1-2	.	TGTGCCAGCAGTTACTCGACTCAGCATGGCTACACCTTC	CASSYSTQHGYTF
TRBV2	TRBD2	TRBJ2-7	.	TGTGCCAGCTATGGACTAGCGGGGACCTACGAGCAGTACTTC	CASYGLAGTYEQYF
TRBV6-6	.	TRBJ1-1	.	TGTGCCAGCAGTCTCGGGGACACTGAAGCTTTCTTT	CASSLGDTEAFF
TRBV27	TRBD1	TRBJ1-2	.	TGTGCCAGCGCAACAGGGGTTTATGGATATGGCTACACCTTC	CASATGVYGYGYTF
TRBV15	.	TRBJ2-5	.	TGTGCCACCAGCAAGAAGGGGGATTTGGAGACCCAGTACTTC	CATSKKGDLETQYF
TRBV27	.	TRBJ2-5	.	TGTGCCAGCAGTTTAATCGCGCCCCAAGAGACCCAGTACTTC	CASSLIAPQETQYF
TRBV7-9	.	TRBJ2-3	.	TGTGCCAGCAGCTCCTCTAGCAGTTTTATGTCAGATACGCAGTATTTT	CASSSSSSFMSDTQYF
TRBV19	.	TRBJ1-6	.	TGTGCCAGTAGTATGGCGGTGTCAGGGAATTCACCCCTCCACTTT	CASSMAVSGNSPLHF
TRBV29-1	.	TRBJ1-2	.	TGCAGCGTTGAGTACTGGGGGGAAAATGCCCAAGCTAACTATGGCTACACCTTC	CSVEYWGENAQANYGYTF
TRBV7-9	.	TRBJ2-7	.	TGTGCCAGCGGGAGGAACTACGAGCAGTACTTC	CASGRNYEQYF
TRBV6-5	.	TRBJ2-7	.	TGTGCCAGCAGTTACGGACCGGGACACCACTACGAGCAGTACTTC	CASSYGPGHHYEQYF
TRBV18	.	TRBJ2-1	.	TGTGCCAGCTCACCACCGGACGGGACACCGTGGAGCTCCTACAATGAGCAGTTCTTC	CASSPPDGTPWSSYNEQFF
TRBV9	.	TRBJ2-3	.	TGTGCCAGCAGCGTCTACAGCCGGGGTGGCACAGATACGCAGTATTTT	CASSVYSRGGTDTQYF
TRBV30	.	TRBJ2-7	.	TGTGCCTTATCAACCCCAGGGGACGAGCAGTACTTC	CALSTPGDEQYF
TRBV27	.	TRBJ1-5	.	TGTGCCAGCAGTTTATCCGGGGATGGGAGCAATCAGCCCCAGCATTTT	CASSLSGDGSNQPQHF
TRBV4-1	.	TRBJ1-5	.	TGCGCCAGCAGCCTAATAAGGGATGACAATCAGCCCCAGCATTTT	CASSLIRDDNQPQHF
TRBV4-3	TRBD2	TRBJ2-7	.	TGCGCCAGCAGCCAAGATCTTAGCGGGAGTACCTACGAGCAGTACTTC	CASSQDLSGSTYEQYF
TRBV5-1	.	TRBJ2-1	.	TGCGCCAGCAGCCCGCAATCCGGGACTGGAGTAAATGAGCAGTTCTTC	CASSPQSGTGVNEQFF
TRBV12-5	TRBD1	TRBJ1-6	.	TGTGCTAGTGGTTTGGAGGACGGGACAGGTATCTCACCCCTCCACTTT	CASGLEDGTGISPLHF
TRBV4-1	.	TRBJ2-7	.	TGCGCCAGCAGCCCTAGCTGGCACGTCTCCTACGAGCAGTACTTC	CASSPSWHVSYEQYF
TRBV11-2	.	TRBJ1-1	.	TGTGCCAGCAGCTTAGGGAGCCGGGGAACAACGCTGTACACTGAAGCTTTCTTT	CASSLGSRGTTLYTEAFF
TRBV13	.	TRBJ2-7	.	TGTGCCAGCAGCTTAGAGGCAGGGGAATTACGTGAGCAGTACTTC	CASSLEAGELREQYF
TRBV28	.	TRBJ1-2	once	TGTGCCAGCAGTGGAGGGGGGGAACCCTATGGCTACACCTTC	CASSGGGEPYGYTF
TRBV7-9	.	TRBJ2-5	.	TGTGCCAGCAGCTTATCCAGCGGGCTATCCCAAGAGACCCAGTACTTC	CASSLSSGLSQETQYF
TRBV6-4	TRBD1	TRBJ1-2	.	TGTGCCAGCAGGGGACAGGGGGAGGGTGGCTACACCTTC	CASRGQGEGGYTF
TRBV27	.	TRBJ1-5	.	TGTGCCAGCAGTTTTCGGCAGGGTGACCAGCCCCAGCATTTT	CASSFRQGDQPQHF
TRBV19	TRBD1	TRBJ1-4	.	TGTGCCAGTAGTTCACTACCGGGACAGGATAATGAAAAACTGTTTTTT	CASSSLPGQDNEKLFF
TRBV6-6	.	TRBJ2-3	.	TGTGCCAGCAGTTACGAGGGGGGAAGCACAGATACGCAGTATTTT	CASSYEGGSTDTQYF
TRBV13	.	TRBJ2-3	.	TGTGCCAGCAGCCTGGGGGCAGCCCCGGCCAATTTT	CASSLGAAPANF
TRBV27	TRBD2	TRBJ2-2	.	TGTGCCAGCAGGGGGTCGCTAGCGGGAGGAGGCACCGGGGAGCTGTTTTTT	CASRGSLAGGGTGELFF
TRBV6-5	.	TRBJ2-1	.	TGTGCCGTGGCGGTGGGGATGGGTCTTTACAATGAGCAGTTCTTC	CAVAVGMGLYNEQFF
TRBV27	.	TRBJ2-1	once	TGTGCCAGCTACCTGGGCCCCGGATCTTCCTACAATGAGCAGTTCTTC	CASYLGPGSSYNEQFF
TRBV5-4	.	TRBJ2-7	.	TGTGCCAGCAGCGGGGGGACGGTCTACGAGCAGTACTTC	CASSGGTVYEQYF
TRBV7-9	.	TRBJ2-2	.	TGTGCCAGCAGCTTGCACACCGGGGAGCTGTTTTTT	CASSLHTGELFF
TRBV19	.	TRBJ2-7	.	TGTGCCAGTAGTGTAGATAATGAGCGAAACTCCTACGAGCAGTACTTC	CASSVDNERNSYEQYF
TRBV7-9	.	TRBJ1-1	.	TGTGCCAGCAGCGCTTGGGGGGTCTGGGGCATGAACACTGAAGCTTTCTTT	CASSAWGVWGMNTEAFF
TRBV9	TRBD1	TRBJ2-7	.	TGTGCCAGCAGCGCCGGGACAGGGGAGCCCTACGAGCAGTACTTC	CASSAGTGEPYEQYF